Listed below are T cell receptor beta chains from one sample, sequenced in a study of blood T cell repertoires in COVID-19. Assay used: immunoSEQ multiplex PCR; TCRdb lists only in-frame clones, some missing. The table records 150,000 to 160,000 clones, around 79% of them present only once. Sequenced input: peripheral blood. These receptors were obtained from an older man with acute or convalescent COVID-19. CDR3s include the opening cysteine and the closing phenylalanine or tryptophan. The D gene is left open where the match is weak. Size is omitted from some rows. Given values are once, few, many or a class for expanded clones.

j_call: TRBJ1-1; d_call: -; clone_size: few; v_call: TRBV18; cdr3_nt: TGTGCCAGCTCTCCTAACTACCGCGGGGACACTGAAGCTTTCTTT; cdr3_aa: CASSPNYRGDTEAFF
j_call: TRBJ2-1; d_call: -; clone_size: -; v_call: TRBV2; cdr3_nt: TGTGCCAGCAGTGAGACGGACTGGATGATCAATGAGCAGTTCTTC; cdr3_aa: CASSETDWMINEQFF
j_call: TRBJ2-7; d_call: -; clone_size: -; v_call: TRBV7-3; cdr3_nt: TGTGCCAGCAGCTTAACGCGGCACGGCGAGCAGTACTTC; cdr3_aa: CASSLTRHGEQYF
j_call: TRBJ2-7; d_call: -; clone_size: -; v_call: TRBV7-9; cdr3_nt: TGTGCCAGCAGCACCGGGGGGCCTCCCGCCTACGAGCAGTACTTC; cdr3_aa: CASSTGGPPAYEQYF
j_call: TRBJ1-2; d_call: TRBD1; clone_size: many; v_call: TRBV12-3/TRBV12-4; cdr3_nt: TGTGCCAGCAGTACTGGGACAGGGGGCGCCGGCACCTTC; cdr3_aa: CASSTGTGGAGTF
j_call: TRBJ1-5; d_call: TRBD1; clone_size: -; v_call: TRBV7-9; cdr3_nt: TGTGCCAGCAGCCTGTGGGGACAGGGGGGTCATCAGCCCCAGCATTTT; cdr3_aa: CASSLWGQGGHQPQHF
j_call: TRBJ1-4; d_call: -; clone_size: -; v_call: TRBV6-5; cdr3_nt: TGTGCCAGCGGGAGGGGTACTACAACTAATGAAAAACTGTTTTTT; cdr3_aa: CASGRGTTTNEKLFF
j_call: TRBJ2-7; d_call: -; clone_size: few; v_call: TRBV7-9; cdr3_nt: TGTGCCAGCAGCTTAGGGCGAGGTGCCGGGACAAACTACGAGCAGTACTTC; cdr3_aa: CASSLGRGAGTNYEQYF
j_call: TRBJ2-2; d_call: -; clone_size: -; v_call: TRBV6-5; cdr3_nt: TGTGCCAGCAGTAGCCCGGTCACCGGGGAGCTGTTTTTT; cdr3_aa: CASSSPVTGELFF
j_call: TRBJ2-5; d_call: TRBD1; clone_size: many; v_call: TRBV6-5; cdr3_nt: TGTGCCAGCATCTTACAGGGGGCACGGGAGACCCAGTACTTC; cdr3_aa: CASILQGARETQYF
j_call: TRBJ1-1; d_call: -; clone_size: -; v_call: TRBV29-1; cdr3_nt: TGCAGCGTTTTTGGGCCCCCGGAGGACACTGAAGCTTTCTTT; cdr3_aa: CSVFGPPEDTEAFF
j_call: TRBJ1-2; d_call: -; clone_size: -; v_call: TRBV11-2; cdr3_nt: TGTGCCAGCAGCTTAGGAGGATATGGCTACACCTTC; cdr3_aa: CASSLGGYGYTF
j_call: TRBJ1-4; d_call: -; clone_size: -; v_call: TRBV3-1/TRBV3-2; cdr3_nt: TGTGCCAGCAGCCAAGAAATGTGGGGGAGGGATGAAAAACTGTTTTTT; cdr3_aa: CASSQEMWGRDEKLFF
j_call: TRBJ2-5; d_call: -; clone_size: -; v_call: TRBV21-1; cdr3_nt: TGTGCCGGCGAAAACCAGAACCGGGACTGGGACCAAGAGACCCAGTACTTC; cdr3_aa: CAGENQNRDWDQETQYF
j_call: TRBJ1-1; d_call: -; clone_size: -; v_call: TRBV4-3; cdr3_nt: TGCGCCAGCAGCCAAGACCAGGGGTTCGTGAACACTGAAGCTTTCTTT; cdr3_aa: CASSQDQGFVNTEAFF
j_call: TRBJ2-6; d_call: -; clone_size: -; v_call: TRBV3-1/TRBV3-2; cdr3_nt: TGTGCCAGCAGCCAAGATCTACAGGGTCTTGGGGCCAACGTCCTGACTTTC; cdr3_aa: CASSQDLQGLGANVLTF
j_call: TRBJ2-2; d_call: -; clone_size: -; v_call: TRBV5-1; cdr3_nt: TGCGCCAGCAGGTTGGGGAGTGGGGCCCTCCACAACACCGGGGAGCTGTTTTTT; cdr3_aa: CASRLGSGALHNTGELFF
j_call: TRBJ1-1; d_call: -; clone_size: -; v_call: TRBV30; cdr3_nt: TGTGCCTGGAGCGACAGGCCCCGTCGGACTGAAGCTTTCTTT; cdr3_aa: CAWSDRPRRTEAFF
j_call: TRBJ2-7; d_call: -; clone_size: -; v_call: TRBV11-1; cdr3_nt: TGTGCCAGCAGCTTCGGACAGGAGGGCTCCGAGCAGTACTTC; cdr3_aa: CASSFGQEGSEQYF
j_call: TRBJ2-3; d_call: TRBD1; clone_size: -; v_call: TRBV18; cdr3_nt: TGTGCCAGCTCACCCAGGACAGGGACTAGCACAGATACGCAGTATTTT; cdr3_aa: CASSPRTGTSTDTQYF
j_call: TRBJ2-6; d_call: -; clone_size: -; v_call: TRBV18; cdr3_nt: TGTGCCAGCTCACCAGCCAGGGCCGGGGGGGCCAACGTCCTGACTTTC; cdr3_aa: CASSPARAGGANVLTF
j_call: TRBJ1-2; d_call: TRBD1; clone_size: -; v_call: TRBV4-1; cdr3_nt: TGCGCCAGCAGCCAACGACCGGGACAGATCTATGGCTACACCTTC; cdr3_aa: CASSQRPGQIYGYTF
j_call: TRBJ1-1; d_call: TRBD1; clone_size: once; v_call: TRBV18; cdr3_nt: TGTGCCAGCTCACCACCATATGGGACAGCGAACACTGAAGCTTTCTTT; cdr3_aa: CASSPPYGTANTEAFF
j_call: TRBJ2-1; d_call: TRBD1; clone_size: -; v_call: TRBV6-5; cdr3_nt: TGTGCCAGCAGTTACTTTACTATAGGGGGCGCGAATGAGCAGTTCTTC; cdr3_aa: CASSYFTIGGANEQFF
j_call: TRBJ2-3; d_call: TRBD2; clone_size: few; v_call: TRBV7-2; cdr3_nt: TGTGCCAGCAGAACTAGCGGGGGGGCCGCAGATACGCAGTATTTT; cdr3_aa: CASRTSGGAADTQYF
j_call: TRBJ1-4; d_call: TRBD1; clone_size: -; v_call: TRBV4-1; cdr3_nt: TGCGCCAGCAGCCTGGGACAGGGTACTAATGAAAAACTGTTTTTT; cdr3_aa: CASSLGQGTNEKLFF
j_call: TRBJ1-1; d_call: TRBD1; clone_size: -; v_call: TRBV7-9; cdr3_nt: TGTGCCAGCAGTGGACCCGCGGGACAGATGAACACTGAAGCTTTCTTT; cdr3_aa: CASSGPAGQMNTEAFF
j_call: TRBJ1-3; d_call: -; clone_size: -; v_call: TRBV11-3; cdr3_nt: TGTGCCAGCAGCTTAGATCTCGGGGGGAACTCTGGAAACACCATATATTTT; cdr3_aa: CASSLDLGGNSGNTIYF
j_call: TRBJ1-2; d_call: -; clone_size: -; v_call: TRBV19; cdr3_nt: TGTGCCAGTAGTATCCCCCGGGGAAGGCACTATGGCTACACCTTC; cdr3_aa: CASSIPRGRHYGYTF
j_call: TRBJ1-6; d_call: -; clone_size: few; v_call: TRBV4-1; cdr3_nt: TGCGCCAGCAGCCAAGATGGCAGGGATTCACCCCTCCACTTT; cdr3_aa: CASSQDGRDSPLHF
j_call: TRBJ1-3; d_call: -; clone_size: -; v_call: TRBV10-1; cdr3_nt: TGCGCCAGCAGTGAACACCGCTCTGGAAACACCATATATTTT; cdr3_aa: CASSEHRSGNTIYF
j_call: TRBJ2-7; d_call: -; clone_size: -; v_call: TRBV6-5; cdr3_nt: TGTGCCAGCAGTTCCACGTTTCTGAGGTACGAGCAGTACTTC; cdr3_aa: CASSSTFLRYEQYF
j_call: TRBJ2-5; d_call: -; clone_size: -; v_call: TRBV19; cdr3_nt: TGTGCCAGTAGTCCGTTACCCGGAGAGACCCAGTACTTC; cdr3_aa: CASSPLPGETQYF
j_call: TRBJ1-4; d_call: TRBD1; clone_size: few; v_call: TRBV6-5; cdr3_nt: TGTGCCAGCAGTTACGGGGACAGGAGGAGTGAAAAACTGTTTTTT; cdr3_aa: CASSYGDRRSEKLFF
j_call: TRBJ1-1; d_call: -; clone_size: few; v_call: TRBV6-6; cdr3_nt: TGTGCCAGCAGCCATCGGGACTTACTCACTGAAGCTTTCTTT; cdr3_aa: CASSHRDLLTEAFF
j_call: TRBJ1-1; d_call: -; clone_size: many; v_call: TRBV5-1; cdr3_nt: TGCGCCAGCAGCTTGCAGGGGAACACTGAAGCTTTCTTT; cdr3_aa: CASSLQGNTEAFF
j_call: TRBJ1-4; d_call: -; clone_size: few; v_call: TRBV5-1; cdr3_nt: TGCGCCAGCAGCCCCGGAACGGGGGTCACTAATGAAAAACTGTTTTTT; cdr3_aa: CASSPGTGVTNEKLFF
j_call: TRBJ2-1; d_call: TRBD1; clone_size: -; v_call: TRBV5-1; cdr3_nt: TGCGCCAGCAGCATGGGACAGGGGGCTAAAAATGAGCAGTTCTTC; cdr3_aa: CASSMGQGAKNEQFF
j_call: TRBJ1-5; d_call: -; clone_size: -; v_call: TRBV29-1; cdr3_nt: TGCAGCGTTCAGGGCCCAGGGCCCCAGCATTTT; cdr3_aa: CSVQGPGPQHF
j_call: TRBJ2-5; d_call: TRBD2; clone_size: -; v_call: TRBV12-3/TRBV12-4; cdr3_nt: TGTGCCAGTCGGGGGGACGGTCGAACCCAGTACTTC; cdr3_aa: CASRGDGRTQYF